This T cell receptor (beta chain) was documented in a study of blood T cells in healthy people across ages. Isolation recovered at least 6 million PBMCs from every sample. Using a J-beta primer mix together with a sample-barcoded 5' primer, a second PCR was run for roughly 6 to 11 cycles. A 12-random-nucleotide template-switch adaptor tagged each cDNA molecule. TCRdb re-called the 5' RACE reads through MiXCR, storing one row per CDR3 protein. The repertoire holds 1.5 million to 2 million distinct CDR3 sequences, roughly 27% seen once, with 7.7% in the top ten. The CDR3 runs to 13 residues. Germline V CDR1 and CDR2: MGHRA, YSYEKL. The V end lost 0 bases, the J end lost 8 bases, and 10 bases lay between the germline ends. This clonotype was observed many times.

Input material: blood. The V gene is TRBV4-1, the J gene TRBJ1-2; D call uncertain. This TCR derives from a woman aged 25 to 39 in good health. The CDR3 nucleotides read TGCGCCAGCAGCCAAGACGGTGGGTCGGGCTACACCTTC. Its protein product is CASSQDGGSGYTF.